These T cell receptor beta chains were read from a single sample in a study of blood T cell repertoires in COVID-19. Sequenced by immunoSEQ multiplex PCR; TCRdb stores in-frame clones only, minus some. The sample lists 160,000 or so clones, around 83% occurring once. The sample consisted of peripheral blood. These receptors were collected from a man aged 40-49 years with acute or convalescent COVID-19. Both conserved end residues are part of each CDR3. A D gene is named only where the DNA matches it firmly. Rows give clone size only sometimes, using once, few, many, or a class for an expanded clone.

TRBD2,-,TRBJ2-1,TRBV3-1/TRBV3-2,TGTGCCAGCAGGGGCGCGGGGGACCCTTTCTCCTACAATGAGCAGTTCTTC,CASRGAGDPFSYNEQFF
-,-,TRBJ1-5,TRBV9,TGTGCCAGCAGCGCTCAGGGATGGGCTAATCAGCCCCAGCATTTT,CASSAQGWANQPQHF
TRBD1,-,TRBJ2-3,TRBV11-2,TGTGCCAGCAGCTTAGATCGGCCGACAGGGACGAGAACAGATACGCAGTATTTT,CASSLDRPTGTRTDTQYF
TRBD2,-,TRBJ2-7,TRBV3-1/TRBV3-2,TGTGCCAGCAGCCCCAGACTAGCGGGGGTCTACGAGCAGTACTTC,CASSPRLAGVYEQYF
TRBD1,once,TRBJ2-4,TRBV11-1,TGTGCCAGCAGCTTTCGGACAGGGACACAAAACATTCAGTACTTC,CASSFRTGTQNIQYF
TRBD1,-,TRBJ2-7,TRBV4-3,TGCGCCAGCAGCCAAGGGGACAGGGGGCAAGACGAGCAGTACTTC,CASSQGDRGQDEQYF
TRBD1,-,TRBJ1-2,TRBV10-1,TGCGCCAGCAGTGTACAGGGGCTCAATGGCTACACCTTC,CASSVQGLNGYTF
TRBD2,-,TRBJ2-1,TRBV5-1,TGCGCCAGCAGCTGGAGCGGGGGCCCGAGTGAGCAGTTCTTC,CASSWSGGPSEQFF
TRBD1,-,TRBJ2-6,TRBV7-2,TGTGCCAGCAGCTCAGGGGGAGCTGGGGCCAACGTCCTGACTTTC,CASSSGGAGANVLTF
-,-,TRBJ2-7,TRBV15,TGTGCCACCAGCAGGTTCCCTGTTGAGGGGGGGTCCTACGAGCAGTACTTC,CATSRFPVEGGSYEQYF
-,-,TRBJ1-2,TRBV10-3,TGTGCCATCAGTGGGTCCCTCTATGGCTACACCTTC,CAISGSLYGYTF
-,-,TRBJ2-2,TRBV5-1,TGCGCCAGCACCCGGTCCGGGGGCACCGGGGAGCTGTTTTTT,CASTRSGGTGELFF
-,-,TRBJ1-3,TRBV7-6,TGTGCCAGCAGCCTCGTGGCGCCACAGAACTCTGGAAACACCATATATTTT,CASSLVAPQNSGNTIYF
-,-,TRBJ1-5,TRBV9,TGTGCCAGCAGCGTAGGGGCGGGGGGGCAGCCCCAGCATTTT,CASSVGAGGQPQHF
TRBD1,-,TRBJ1-3,TRBV5-8,TGTGCCAGCAGTCACGGACAGGGACCGGGAAACACCATATATTTT,CASSHGQGPGNTIYF
TRBD1,-,TRBJ1-2,TRBV5-6,TGTGCCAGCAGCTTAAGGGGGCTCCACGCTAACTATGGCTACACCTTC,CASSLRGLHANYGYTF
-,-,TRBJ1-5,TRBV6-5,TGTGCCAGCAGTTACCAGGTTAATCAGCCCCAGCATTTT,CASSYQVNQPQHF
TRBD1,-,TRBJ1-2,TRBV6-5,TGTGCCAGCACCCCCCAAGGCAGGGGGCATGGCTACACCTTC,CASTPQGRGHGYTF
TRBD2,-,TRBJ2-7,TRBV2,TGTGCCAGCAGTGAAGCCGCTAGCGGAGGGACCTTCTCCTACGAGCAGTACTTC,CASSEAASGGTFSYEQYF
TRBD2,few,TRBJ2-7,TRBV6-5,TGTGCCAGCAACACCGGGACTAGCCGATCCTACGAGCAGTACTTC,CASNTGTSRSYEQYF
TRBD1,once,TRBJ2-6,TRBV5-6,TGTGCCAGCAGCTCACCGGGACAGTGGGGCTCTGGGGCCAACGTCCTGACTTTC,CASSSPGQWGSGANVLTF
TRBD1,-,TRBJ2-2,TRBV5-6,TGTGCCAGCAGCGGGGACAGAGCGAACACCGGGGAGCTGTTTTTT,CASSGDRANTGELFF
-,-,TRBJ1-2,TRBV19,TGTGCCAGTAGTATAGCACAGCGGAGTAACTATGGCTACACCTTC,CASSIAQRSNYGYTF
-,once,TRBJ1-2,TRBV29-1,TGCAGCGGTCAGGAACACTATGGCTACACCTTC,CSGQEHYGYTF
-,-,TRBJ1-6,TRBV2,TGTGCCAGCAGTGAACAGGGGTTCGGGTCACCCCTCCACTTT,CASSEQGFGSPLHF
-,-,TRBJ1-6,TRBV3-1/TRBV3-2,TGTGCCAGCAGCCAAGATCGAGGGGGTAATTCACCCCTCCACTTT,CASSQDRGGNSPLHF
-,-,TRBJ2-5,TRBV6-5,TGTGCCAGCAGTTACTCGACAGGAGCTAGCCAAGAGACCCAGTACTTC,CASSYSTGASQETQYF
-,-,TRBJ1-1,TRBV3-1/TRBV3-2,TGTGCCAGCAGCCAAGAAAGGAGGGGAGCTTTCTTT,CASSQERRGAFF
TRBD1,few,TRBJ1-1,TRBV27,TGTGCCAGCTCCTACCTCGGGACAGACACTGAAGCTTTCTTT,CASSYLGTDTEAFF
-,-,TRBJ1-1,TRBV12-3/TRBV12-4,TGTGCCAGCAGAAACGGGAACACTGAAGCTTTCTTT,CASRNGNTEAFF
TRBD2,-,TRBJ2-7,TRBV3-1/TRBV3-2,TGTGCCAGCAGCCAATCGTATCCGGGGGGTCGCGAGCAGTACTTC,CASSQSYPGGREQYF
-,-,TRBJ1-5,TRBV2,TGTGCCAGCAGTAGTAGCTTGGGCAATCAGCCCCAGCATTTT,CASSSSLGNQPQHF
-,-,TRBJ2-7,TRBV3-1/TRBV3-2,TGTGCCAGCAGCCTGACCGGGTCCAGTGTCGAGCAGTACTTC,CASSLTGSSVEQYF
TRBD1,-,TRBJ1-6,TRBV5-1,TGCGCCAGCAGCTTGGGGGACAGTAATTCACCCCTCCACTTT,CASSLGDSNSPLHF
-,once,TRBJ1-3,TRBV5-1,TGCGCCAGCAGCTTGGATGGGGCGGTAGGTGGAAACACCATATATTTT,CASSLDGAVGGNTIYF
TRBD1,-,TRBJ2-5,TRBV6-1,TGTGCCAGCAGTGAATGGGACAGACAAGAGACCCAGTACTTC,CASSEWDRQETQYF
TRBD1,-,TRBJ1-3,TRBV29-1,TGCAGCGGGATGGGACAGGGGGCTTTTGGAAACACCATATATTTT,CSGMGQGAFGNTIYF